The rows below give T cell receptor beta chains drawn from one sample of a study of blood T cell repertoires in COVID-19. Only in-frame clones appear in the TCRdb table, and some are missing; sequencing was by immunoSEQ multiplex PCR. Among under 200,000 clones listed, about 86% were seen once. The sequencing sample was made of PBMCs or T cells enriched from blood (not recorded which). These receptor sequences come from a man aged 45-60 years who had recovered from COVID-19. CDR3s include the opening cysteine and the closing phenylalanine or tryptophan. D genes are given only for firm matches. A clone size is listed for some rows: how often the clone was seen (once, few, many), or a class if it is expanded.

TRBD1 | TRBJ2-7 | 15 | TRBV11-2 | - | TGTGCCAGCAGCTGGGAAGGACAGGGCTTCTTCGAGCAGTACTTC | CASSWEGQGFFEQYF
- | TRBJ2-2 | 13 | TRBV7-3 | - | TGTGCCAGCAGCCCAGATAACACCGGGGAGCTGTTTTTT | CASSPDNTGELFF
- | TRBJ1-4 | 12 | TRBV12-3/TRBV12-4 | - | TGTGCCAGCAGTTTGGAGGGCCTTAAACTGTTTTTT | CASSLEGLKLFF
- | TRBJ1-1 | 13 | TRBV21-1 | once | TGTGCCAGCAGACGGACAGGGCGATCAGAAGCTTTCTTT | CASRRTGRSEAFF
- | TRBJ1-4 | 17 | TRBV7-2 | - | TGTGCCAGCAGCCCTATCCGTCGAGGAGCAACTAATGAAAAACTGTTTTTT | CASSPIRRGATNEKLFF
- | TRBJ1-1 | 14 | TRBV18 | - | TGTGCCAGCTCTACCAATAGATTGAACACTGAAGCTTTCTTT | CASSTNRLNTEAFF
TRBD1 | TRBJ2-7 | 13 | TRBV19 | - | TGTGCCAGTAGTATGGACAGGGGGACCGAGCAGTACTTC | CASSMDRGTEQYF
TRBD1 | TRBJ2-3 | 15 | TRBV10-3 | - | TGTGCCATCAGTGAGGGACAGGGGGGCACAGATACGCAGTATTTT | CAISEGQGGTDTQYF
TRBD2 | TRBJ2-1 | 15 | TRBV30 | - | TGTGCCTGGAGTCAAGGACTAGCGGGGCTCAATGAGCAGTTCTTC | CAWSQGLAGLNEQFF
TRBD2 | TRBJ2-7 | 14 | TRBV5-1 | - | TGCGCCAGCAGCGCCTCTAGCGGTCCCTACGAGCAGTACTTC | CASSASSGPYEQYF
TRBD2 | TRBJ2-2 | 17 | TRBV24-1 | - | TGTGCCACCAGTGATGCGACTAGCGGGGAGAACACCGGGGAGCTGTTTTTT | CATSDATSGENTGELFF
TRBD1 | TRBJ2-7 | 16 | TRBV2 | - | TGTGCCAGCAGTGAAGGCCGGGACAGGGCAATCTACGAGCAGTACTTC | CASSEGRDRAIYEQYF
- | TRBJ1-5 | 14 | TRBV15 | - | TGTGCCACCAGCGATGCCTGGGGCAGTCAGCCCCAGCATTTT | CATSDAWGSQPQHF
- | TRBJ2-3 | 14 | TRBV5-5 | - | TGTGCCAGCAGCTCAGTGTGGGGAGCAGATACGCAGTATTTT | CASSSVWGADTQYF
- | TRBJ2-1 | 12 | TRBV3-1/TRBV3-2 | - | TGTGCCAGCAGCTTAGGGGGTGGTGAGCAGTTCTTC | CASSLGGGEQFF
TRBD2 | TRBJ2-3 | 16 | TRBV6-5 | - | TGTGCCAGCAGTTACTCGGGTAGCGGGGGCCCAGATACGCAGTATTTT | CASSYSGSGGPDTQYF
- | TRBJ2-7 | 13 | TRBV12-3/TRBV12-4 | - | TGTGCCAGCAGTGGAGGACGGAACTACGAGCAGTACTTC | CASSGGRNYEQYF
- | TRBJ1-1 | 15 | TRBV7-2 | - | TGTGCCAGCAGCCCGCGGGGGAATGTGAACACTGAAGCTTTCTTT | CASSPRGNVNTEAFF
TRBD2 | TRBJ2-5 | 13 | TRBV7-9 | - | TGTGCCAGCAGCCAGACTAGCGCGCGGACCCAGTACTTC | CASSQTSARTQYF
TRBD1 | TRBJ1-4 | 16 | TRBV15 | - | TGTGCCACCAGCAGAGGGGACAGGGGGGGAAATGAAAAACTGTTTTTT | CATSRGDRGGNEKLFF
TRBD1 | TRBJ2-7 | 15 | TRBV6-2/TRBV6-3 | - | TGTGCCAGCAGTTACCTGACAGGGGAGACCTACGAGCAGTACTTC | CASSYLTGETYEQYF
- | TRBJ2-5 | 13 | TRBV2 | - | TGTGCCAGCAGTAAGGCTAGGGGAGAGACCCAGTACTTC | CASSKARGETQYF
TRBD2 | TRBJ2-7 | 18 | TRBV3-1/TRBV3-2 | - | TGTGCCAGCAGCCAACGAGGGACTAGCGGGGGGTCATCCTACGAGCAGTACTTC | CASSQRGTSGGSSYEQYF
TRBD1 | TRBJ1-1 | 13 | TRBV29-1 | - | TGCAGCGTTGGTGACAGGGACCCCACTGAAGCTTTCTTT | CSVGDRDPTEAFF
- | TRBJ1-6 | 16 | TRBV9 | - | TGTGCCAGCAGCCCAAAGACGGAGCTTGATAATTCACCCCTCCACTTT | CASSPKTELDNSPLHF
- | TRBJ2-1 | 18 | TRBV11-2 | - | TGTGCCAGCAGCCGCCCGGGAAGCGGGTACCGCTTGGAGGATGAGCAGTTCTTC | CASSRPGSGYRLEDEQFF
TRBD1 | TRBJ1-1 | 11 | TRBV7-9 | once | TGTGCCAGCAGCCAACAGGGGGAAGCTTTCTTT | CASSQQGEAFF
- | TRBJ1-1 | 12 | TRBV3-1/TRBV3-2 | - | TGTGCCAGCAGCCAACCTACAGCTGAAGCTTTCTTT | CASSQPTAEAFF
- | TRBJ1-5 | 14 | TRBV5-1 | - | TGCGCCAGCAGTTTTACAGGCCTGAATCAGCCCCAGCATTTT | CASSFTGLNQPQHF
- | TRBJ1-5 | 13 | TRBV19 | - | TGTGCCAGTAGTATCCAAGGGGATCAGCCCCAGCATTTT | CASSIQGDQPQHF
- | TRBJ1-3 | 17 | TRBV7-2 | - | TGTGCCAGCAGCTTAGGGCCCCGGGGGGTTAGGGGAAACACCATATATTTT | CASSLGPRGVRGNTIYF
TRBD1 | TRBJ2-3 | 14 | TRBV14 | - | TGTGCCAGCAGCCCACAGGGGTACACAGATACGCAGTATTTT | CASSPQGYTDTQYF
- | TRBJ2-7 | 14 | TRBV6-5 | - | TGTGCCAGCAGCCAAGGGGTTTTGGACTACGAGCAGTACTTC | CASSQGVLDYEQYF
- | TRBJ1-4 | 14 | TRBV5-5 | once | TGTGCCAGCAGCTTGACAGGGTGGGGTGAAAAACTGTTTTTT | CASSLTGWGEKLFF
TRBD1 | TRBJ2-1 | 13 | TRBV29-1 | - | TGCAGCGTATTGACAGGGGGCAGGAATGAGCAGTTCTTC | CSVLTGGRNEQFF
- | TRBJ1-2 | 15 | TRBV19 | - | TGTGCCAGTAGTATTTCGGTCAGGGGACACTATGGCTACACCTTC | CASSISVRGHYGYTF
TRBD1 | TRBJ1-5 | 14 | TRBV2 | - | TGTGCCAGCAGTGAAGACAGGGGCGGCCAGCCCCAGCATTTT | CASSEDRGGQPQHF
- | TRBJ1-1 | 13 | TRBV4-2 | - | TGTGCCAGCAGCCAAGATACAGGCACTGAAGCTTTCTTT | CASSQDTGTEAFF
TRBD2 | TRBJ2-2 | 19 | TRBV3-1/TRBV3-2 | - | TGTGCCAGCAGCCCCCCGGGGTGGAGCGGGGGGGCAAGAGGCGGGGAGCTGTTTTTT | CASSPPGWSGGARGGELFF
- | TRBJ2-7 | 14 | TRBV11-3 | - | TGTGCCAGCAGCTTAGAGGTAGGAGGCTACGAGCAGTACTTC | CASSLEVGGYEQYF
TRBD1 | TRBJ1-1 | 11 | TRBV19 | - | TGTGCCAGTCAAAGAGGGGGCCAAACCCTCTTT | CASQRGGQTLF
TRBD1 | TRBJ1-2 | 14 | TRBV5-1 | once | TGCGCCAGCAGCTTTGGAGGGGGCGTCTATGGCTACACCTTC | CASSFGGGVYGYTF
TRBD1 | TRBJ2-1 | 15 | TRBV18 | - | TGTGCCAGCTCAGGGGACAGGGGGCCTCTCAATGAGCAGTTCTTC | CASSGDRGPLNEQFF
- | TRBJ2-3 | 15 | TRBV3-1/TRBV3-2 | - | TGTGCCAGCAGCCAAGAAGGCGTTTTAGCGGATACGCAGTATTTT | CASSQEGVLADTQYF
TRBD2 | TRBJ2-1 | 15 | TRBV7-2 | few | TGTGCCAGCAATTATCAGCGGGGGGGCCCGGTTGAGCAGTTCTTC | CASNYQRGGPVEQFF
- | TRBJ2-5 | 10 | TRBV29-1 | - | TGCAGCGTTGACGAGGAGACCCAGTACTTC | CSVDEETQYF
- | TRBJ1-5 | 15 | TRBV5-1 | few | TGCGCCAGCAGCTACGGGACTTCCAGCAATCAGCCCCAGCATTTT | CASSYGTSSNQPQHF
- | TRBJ2-7 | 13 | TRBV5-4 | - | TGTGCCAGCAGCAACCGGGGGGCTAACGAGCAGTACTTC | CASSNRGANEQYF
TRBD2 | TRBJ2-1 | 16 | TRBV30 | - | TGTGCCTGGACTCACCTAGCGGGGAACTCCTACAATGAGCAGTTCTTC | CAWTHLAGNSYNEQFF
- | TRBJ1-2 | 14 | TRBV19 | - | TGTGCCAGTAGTATTCTCCCGTCTAACTATGGCTACACCTTC | CASSILPSNYGYTF
TRBD1 | TRBJ1-2 | 14 | TRBV3-1/TRBV3-2 | - | TGTGCCAGCAGCCAATCTACAGGGGGTTATGGCTACACCTTC | CASSQSTGGYGYTF
TRBD1 | TRBJ2-7 | 14 | TRBV7-9 | - | TGTGCCAGCAGCTTAAGACAGGGGGCGGACGAGCAGTACTTC | CASSLRQGADEQYF
- | TRBJ1-5 | 16 | TRBV24-1 | few | TGTGCCACCAGTGGTCAGGGCACCTATAGCAATCAGCCCCAGCATTTT | CATSGQGTYSNQPQHF
- | TRBJ2-3 | 14 | TRBV9 | - | TGTGCCAGCAGCGTAAACCCCGCGGCAGATACGCAGTATTTT | CASSVNPAADTQYF
- | TRBJ2-2 | 17 | TRBV11-3 | - | TGTGCCAGCAGCTTAGGGCTGGACTCTACGAACACCGGGGAGCTGTTTTTT | CASSLGLDSTNTGELFF
TRBD1 | TRBJ1-5 | 16 | TRBV6-2/TRBV6-3 | - | TGTGCCAGCAGTGACAACAGGGGTTGGGGCAATCAGCCCCAGCATTTT | CASSDNRGWGNQPQHF
TRBD1 | TRBJ2-7 | 16 | TRBV19 | few | TGTGCCAGTAGCGCCGGGACAGGGGCCTTCTCCTACGAGCAGTACTTC | CASSAGTGAFSYEQYF
- | TRBJ1-4 | 12 | TRBV2 | few | TGTGCCAGCAGCAACCAGGGGGAAAAACTGTTTTTT | CASSNQGEKLFF
TRBD1 | TRBJ1-1 | 14 | TRBV6-5 | - | TGTGCCAGCAGTTACCAGGGGGCAAAGACTGAAGCTTTCTTT | CASSYQGAKTEAFF